This T cell receptor delta chain was captured in a study of Vδ1+ human thymocytes. Study-level results: In the thymus, TRG and TRD repertoires looked highly polyclonal with Gaussian CDR3 lengths. The authors advised highly purified populations and single-cell validation.

RNA was extracted from the cells and then reverse transcribed. CDR3 amplicons came from multiplex PCR with pooled V-gene forward and constant-region reverse primers. TCRdb ran CATT on the multiplex PCR reads. The sample contains about 54,000 delta-chain clones, around 15% of which appear only once. This clone was observed a handful of times. Its specificity is not known. This CDR3 has 21 amino acids. The V and J ends lost 5 bases and 1 base respectively, with 32 bases between them. Germline V gene lookup returns CDR1 TSWWSYY and CDR2 QGS. The sample was Vdelta1+ gamma-delta thymocytes from the thymus. Subset specified: FACS-sorted CD3+ TCRalphabeta- TCRVdelta1+ TCRVdelta2- thymocytes. The chain uses TRDV1 and TRDJ1; D is possibly TRDD3 (7 bases). This sequence originates from a boy younger than two who had congenital heart surgery. DNA of the CDR3: TGTGCTCTTGGGCTTCGGCCTTCCCCCGAGATGTACTGGGGATTCACCGATAAACTCATCTTT. Its protein product is CALGLRPSPEMYWGFTDKLIF.